These T cell receptor beta chains were read from a single sample in a study of T cell responses to AZD1222 COVID-19 vaccine. The data were produced by immunoSEQ multiplex PCR, yet TCRdb's version contains in-frame clones alone and is incomplete. The sample has about 70,000 clones; 85% are singletons. The sequenced sample was peripheral blood, obtained on day 0 of AZD1222 vaccination. Every receptor here comes from an adult in good health. The CDR3 runs from the conserved cysteine through the conserved F or W. The order of the fields is D gene, V gene, J gene, clone size, CDR3 protein, CDR3 DNA. A D gene is named only where the DNA matches it firmly. Only part of the rows carry a size: once, few, many, or a class if the clone is expanded.

TRBD2	TRBV10-3	TRBJ2-7	-	CATTPGLAGGPGKQYF	TGTGCCACCACTCCAGGACTAGCGGGGGGGCCGGGGAAACAGTACTTC
TRBD1	TRBV30	TRBJ1-5	-	CAWSVRTGGIQPQHF	TGTGCCTGGAGTGTTAGGACAGGGGGTATTCAGCCCCAGCATTTT
-	TRBV19	TRBJ2-1	-	CASSLVFGGTEQFF	TGTGCCAGTTCCTTAGTCTTCGGGGGCACTGAGCAGTTCTTC
TRBD1	TRBV7-8	TRBJ2-7	few	CASSRPRTGPSYEQYF	TGTGCCAGCAGCCGCCCCCGGACAGGTCCGTCCTACGAGCAGTACTTC
-	TRBV12-5	TRBJ1-4	-	CASGFVPATNEKLFF	TGTGCTAGTGGTTTCGTACCGGCAACTAATGAAAAACTGTTTTTT
-	TRBV5-4	TRBJ2-1	-	CASSSSAGPSSYNEQFF	TGTGCCAGCAGCTCGAGCGCCGGGCCCAGCTCCTACAATGAGCAGTTCTTC
-	TRBV30	TRBJ2-1	-	CAWSVQGPRGQFF	TGTGCCTGGAGTGTACAAGGCCCCAGGGGGCAGTTCTTC
-	TRBV10-2	TRBJ2-7	-	CASSELGGPYEQYF	TGCGCCAGCAGTGAGCTTGGGGGACCCTACGAGCAGTACTTC
-	TRBV6-1	TRBJ1-1	-	CASSVELAVMNTEAFF	TGTGCCAGCAGTGTGGAGCTAGCTGTCATGAACACTGAAGCTTTCTTT
-	TRBV4-1	TRBJ1-1	-	CASSQGGRWRGGTEAFF	TGCGCCAGCAGCCAAGGGGGTCGTTGGAGGGGAGGCACTGAAGCTTTCTTT
-	TRBV5-1	TRBJ1-4	-	CASSLAPSATNEKLFF	TGCGCCAGCAGCTTGGCCCCCTCTGCAACTAATGAAAAACTGTTTTTT
-	TRBV5-6	TRBJ1-4	-	CASSLVRAPNEKLFF	TGTGCCAGCAGCTTGGTCAGGGCCCCTAATGAAAAACTGTTTTTT
-	TRBV11-1	TRBJ2-7	-	CASSLQASYLYEQYF	TGTGCCAGCAGCTTACAGGCTAGCTACCTCTACGAGCAGTACTTC
-	TRBV5-4	TRBJ2-3	-	CASSSRDSRTDTQYF	TGTGCCAGCAGCTCCCGGGACTCCCGCACAGATACGCAGTATTTT
-	TRBV9	TRBJ2-1	-	CASSASASSYNEQFF	TGTGCCAGCAGCGCTAGCGCCAGCTCCTACAATGAGCAGTTCTTC
-	TRBV12-3/TRBV12-4	TRBJ2-3	-	CASSLPRPQYF	TGTGCCAGCAGTTTGCCCCGACCCCAGTATTTT
-	TRBV5-6	TRBJ2-4	-	CASSLGRTLAKNIQYF	TGTGCCAGCAGCTTGGGGCGGACCCTAGCCAAAAACATTCAGTACTTC
TRBD1	TRBV5-4	TRBJ1-1	-	CASSLDGTGGTEAFF	TGTGCCAGCAGCTTGGACGGGACAGGGGGTACTGAAGCTTTCTTT
-	TRBV30	TRBJ2-3	few	CAWSLLITDTQYF	TGTGCCTGGAGTTTACTCATCACAGATACGCAGTATTTT
TRBD2	TRBV7-2	TRBJ2-7	-	CATQPSGRNDEQYF	TGTGCCACTCAGCCTAGCGGGAGGAATGACGAGCAGTACTTC
TRBD2	TRBV5-1	TRBJ2-3	-	CASSLGAGWGSDTQYF	TGCGCCAGCAGCTTGGGAGCGGGGTGGGGGTCAGATACGCAGTATTTT
-	TRBV18	TRBJ1-2	-	CASSPEGGYGYTF	TGTGCCAGCTCACCCGAGGGAGGCTATGGCTACACCTTC
-	TRBV10-1	TRBJ2-1	few	CASSETNNEQFF	TGCGCCAGCAGTGAGACTAACAATGAGCAGTTCTTC
TRBD2	TRBV15	TRBJ2-5	-	CATSRDRGGQETQYF	TGTGCCACCAGCAGAGATCGCGGGGGCCAAGAGACCCAGTACTTC
-	TRBV5-4	TRBJ2-1	-	CASSLGRELEQFF	TGTGCCAGCAGCTTGGGACGGGAACTTGAGCAGTTCTTC
-	TRBV7-7	TRBJ2-1	-	CASSLIFGTYNEQFF	TGTGCCAGCAGCCTTATATTCGGTACCTACAATGAGCAGTTCTTC
-	TRBV29-1	TRBJ1-1	-	CSVDVTEAFF	TGCAGCGTTGACGTCACAGAAGCTTTCTTT
-	TRBV7-2	TRBJ1-1	-	CASSLGLGGLNTEAFF	TGTGCCAGCAGCTTAGGGCTGGGGGGCTTGAACACTGAAGCTTTCTTT
TRBD1	TRBV12-3/TRBV12-4	TRBJ1-2	-	CASSGRQGSFSF	TGTGCCAGCAGTGGGAGACAGGGTTCCTTTTCCTTC
TRBD1	TRBV29-1	TRBJ1-1	-	CSVQRTGGNTEAFF	TGCAGCGTTCAGAGGACAGGTGGCAACACTGAAGCTTTCTTT
TRBD1	TRBV5-1	TRBJ1-6	-	CASSGNRDSNSPLHF	TGCGCCAGCAGCGGAAACCGGGACAGCAATTCACCCCTCCACTTT
-	TRBV5-1	TRBJ1-5	-	CASSLDGIQPQHF	TGCGCCAGCAGCTTGGACGGTATTCAGCCCCAGCATTTT
-	TRBV7-9	TRBJ1-1	-	CASSFKGTEAFF	TGTGCCAGCAGCTTTAAGGGAACTGAAGCTTTCTTT
TRBD1	TRBV5-1	TRBJ1-2	-	CASSPTGGFYGYTF	TGCGCCAGCAGCCCTACAGGGGGCTTCTATGGCTACACCTTC
TRBD1	TRBV7-2	TRBJ1-2	-	CASSLVPGDRGFYGYTF	TGTGCCAGCAGCTTAGTCCCAGGGGACAGGGGGTTCTATGGCTACACCTTC
-	TRBV4-1	TRBJ2-3	-	CASSQEERPTDTQYF	TGCGCCAGCAGCCAAGAGGAACGGCCCACAGATACGCAGTATTTT
TRBD1	TRBV2	TRBJ1-6	-	CASSGDRGNSPLHF	TGTGCCAGCAGTGGGGACAGGGGGAATTCACCCCTCCACTTT
TRBD1	TRBV11-1	TRBJ1-3	once	CASSAGQGTAGNTIYF	TGTGCCAGCAGCGCGGGACAGGGAACGGCTGGAAACACCATATATTTT
-	TRBV12-3/TRBV12-4	TRBJ2-5	-	CASSSGETQYF	TGTGCCAGCAGTTCAGGGGAGACCCAGTACTTC
-	TRBV5-5	TRBJ2-3	-	CASSPRDTQYF	TGTGCCAGCAGCCCGCGGGATACGCAGTATTTT